Here is one T cell receptor beta chain with its context. No antigen is known for it. This specimen comes from a study of blood T cells in healthy people across ages. Points from the study as a whole: Strong correlation existed between TCR beta diversity and naive T cell percentage. PBMCs were not sorted, which prevented a conclusive comparison of naive versus antigen-experienced cells.

Peripheral blood was drawn, roughly 10 milliliters per donor. Germline V lookup: CDR1 SGHRS, CDR2 YFSETQ. The V end was cut by 0 bases, the J end by 3 bases, with 14 bases between. The CDR3 runs 16 residues. Next came a second PCR, run for about 6 to 12 cycles, which used a sample-barcoded 5' primer along with a J-beta primer mix. A single record per CDR3 protein comes from TCRdb applying MiXCR to the 5' RACE reads. Among about 1.6 million distinct CDR3 sequences listed, 34% were seen once. The sample was blood. This TCR was recovered from a woman aged 25 to 39 in good health. V gene TRBV5-1 combines with J gene TRBJ2-3; perhaps TRBD2 as D (6 bases). The CDR3 DNA reads as TGCGCCAGCAGCTTGGGACTAGTGGGGATTACAGATACGCAGTATTTT. As protein: CASSLGLVGITDTQYF.